This T cell receptor (beta chain) originates from a study of identical twins. Notes on the study in general: High-abundance cord blood beta clonotypes had fewer insertions; memory repertoires showed none. Low generation probability was overrepresented in out-of-frame alpha sequences shared by twins. It was cross-sectional statistical analysis, not following the same donors, that the conclusions relied on. Models, which agreed with sharing between unrelated individuals, nonetheless underestimated the out-of-frame TCR alpha sharing seen in monozygotic twins.

Worth noting for this clonotype: Antigen specificity is unknown.

One entry per CDR3 protein, called by TCRdb with MiXCR from the 5' RACE reads. The table shows approximately 260,000 distinct CDR3 sequences, with over 12% occurring only once. The V and J ends lost 0 bases and 1 base respectively, with 7 bases between them. Germline V gene sequence: CDR1 SGHDT, CDR2 YYEEEE. There are 14 residues in the CDR3. The rearrangement links TRBV5-6 to TRBJ2-5; unclear D gene. The source material was memory (CD45RO+) T cells sorted from blood. This TCR derives from a woman aged 18-30 years in good health. This chain's CDR3 is CASSLGVSQETQYF. In DNA form, the CDR3 reads TGTGCCAGCAGCTTGGGAGTGAGCCAAGAGACCCAGTACTTC.